The 13 T cell receptor beta chains below come from one sample, sequenced in a study of blood T cell repertoires in COVID-19. The table came from immunoSEQ multiplex PCR; TCRdb's copy has only in-frame clones and leaves some out. The sample has some 110,000 clones; more than 70% are singletons. Sequences were obtained from peripheral blood. These receptors were obtained from an elderly woman with COVID-19, enrolled during active disease.

This chain joins TRBV5-1 and TRBJ2-1; 9 bases align to TRBD2. V was clipped by 5 bases and J by 4 bases; unmatched bases: 7. CDR3 length: 15 residues. CDR1 is SGHRS and CDR2 is YFSETQ in the germline V gene. The CDR3 DNA reads as TGCGCCAGCAGAAGGGCGGGAGGGGAGTACAATGAGCAGTTCTTC. This sequence encodes CASRRAGGEYNEQFF.

The chain recombines TRBV2 with TRBJ2-7; D is ambiguous. The CDR3 covers 12 residues. Trimming shortened V by 6 bases and J by 4 bases, and 10 bases separated the two germline ends. Per germline, CDR1 SNHLY and CDR2 FYNNEI. DNA of the CDR3: TGTGCCAGCAGCAAAAACGGTTACGAGCAGTACTTC. Protein product: CASSKNGYEQYF.

Only a few counts were recorded for this clone. This chain connects TRBV7-3 to TRBJ2-1, with 9 bases matching TRBD1. Germline CDR1 SGHTA, CDR2 FQGTGA. Trimming at V came to 5 bases and at J to 7 bases, leaving 6 bases not matched to a gene. CDR3 length equals 14 residues. Written as DNA, the CDR3 is TGTGCCAGCAGCCAAACAGGGGGCAAGAATGAGCAGTTCTTC. Translation gives CASSQTGGKNEQFF.

The chain is built from TRBV12-3 or TRBV12-4 and TRBJ2-1, with TRBD2 as a possible D gene (5 bases). V was clipped by 4 bases and J by 8 bases, with 9 bases between them. There are 12 residues in the CDR3. CDR3 coding DNA: TGTGCCAGCAGTTATCAGAGGGATGAGCAGTTCTTC. As protein: CASSYQRDEQFF.

V and J are TRBV4-3 and TRBJ1-1, with 7 bases fitting TRBD1. Germline lookup yields CDR1 LGHNA and CDR2 YSLEER. The CDR3 covers 15 residues. With 0 bases clipped from V and 3 bases from J, the junction kept 4 bases outside the gene matches. The CDR3 coding sequence is TGCGCCAGCAGCCAAGATGTTCAGGGGGACACTGAAGCTTTCTTT. This sequence encodes CASSQDVQGDTEAFF.

V usage is TRBV2 and J usage is TRBJ2-3, with a possible D match to TRBD2 (6 bases). V shed 5 bases and J shed 8 bases, with 23 bases lying between them. Germline V gene lookup returns CDR1 SNHLY and CDR2 FYNNEI. CDR3 size: 16 residues. The CDR3 nucleotides are TGTGCCAGCAGTTTACCGGGACTCCCCTTGGGGGGTACGCAGTATTTT. This sequence encodes CASSLPGLPLGGTQYF.

The CDR3 DNA sequence: TGTGCCAGCAGCTTCCGGGAGATCGGGACCGGGGAGCTGTTTTTT. This sequence encodes CASSFREIGTGELFF. This rearrangement joins TRBV11-2 to TRBJ2-2, with D possibly TRBD2 on 6 matching bases. V shed 3 bases and J shed 5 bases, with 13 bases lying between them. This CDR3 region has 15 residues. CDR1 and CDR2 (germline): SGHAT, FQNNGV.

In DNA, the CDR3 is TGTGCCAGCAGTCCGCCCGACAGGGGAGCCCAGCATTTT. Its protein product is CASSPPDRGAQHF. The chain links TRBV6-6 to TRBJ1-5, with 8 nucleotides matching TRBD1. The CDR3 sequence is 13 residues long. Germline V gives CDR1 MNHNY, CDR2 SVGAGI (reference sequence). The V gene end was trimmed by 5 bases and the J gene end by 11 bases; junction bases not matched to a gene: 8.

The V gene is TRBV29-1, the J gene TRBJ1-1; D not resolved. This CDR3 has 13 amino acids. Germline V gene lookup returns CDR1 SQVTM and CDR2 ANQGSEA. V was trimmed by 5 bases and J by 2 bases, leaving 12 bases between them. CDR3 residues: CSVRSGVNTEAFF. The CDR3 nucleotides are TGCAGCGTTCGCTCCGGAGTCAACACTGAAGCTTTCTTT.

The V call is TRBV19, the J call TRBJ2-7; 9 bases are shared with TRBD1. CDR1 LNHDA and CDR2 SQIVND come from the germline V gene (reference sequence). The junction had 12 bases not matched to a gene; V was cut back by 5 bases and J by 7 bases. This CDR3 contains 15 residues. This chain's CDR3 is CASSPGQGLRWEQYF. In DNA, the CDR3 is TGTGCCAGTAGTCCCGGACAGGGGCTGAGGTGGGAGCAGTACTTC.

This clone was picked up one time. The rearrangement links TRBV5-1 to TRBJ2-5; 8 positions agree with TRBD2. The CDR3 runs 15 residues. Trimming removed 4 bases from V and 2 bases from J; junction bases left unmatched: 7. Germline CDR1 and CDR2: SGHRS and YFSETQ. The CDR3 DNA is TGCGCCAGCAGCCCCACCCTAGCGGGTCAAGAGACCCAGTACTTC. Protein product: CASSPTLAGQETQYF.

V and J are TRBV1 and TRBJ2-2; TRBD2, the D gene given by the table, was not confirmed from the DNA. TRBV1 corresponds to a pseudogene. The CDR3 sequence is 14 residues long. CDR3 coding DNA: TGCACCAGCAGCCAGCTTGAGGCGACCGGGGAGCTGTTTTTT. Translated, it gives CTSSQLEATGELFF.

This rearrangement joins TRBV9 to TRBJ2-1; maybe TRBD1 (6 bases). This CDR3 is built from 14 residues. Trimming took off 3 bases at V and 7 bases at J, with 14 bases between the two ends. Per germline, CDR1 SGDLS and CDR2 YYNGEE. In DNA, the CDR3 is TGTGCCAGCAGCGCGGGACATACCGTTAATGAGCAGTTCTTC. Protein product: CASSAGHTVNEQFF.